What follows is one T cell receptor beta chain and its context. The target antigen is unknown. This sample was taken from a study of graft-versus-host responses after intestinal transplantation. Study in general: Multivisceral, liver-intestinal, or isolated intestinal grafts went to recipients.

Study-wide results and limits: Analysis identified GvH clones in recipient marrow, with some appearing first in ileum or blood.

Profiling relied on immunoSEQ multiplex PCR, and the TCRdb table lists in-frame clones only, not all of them. The sample carries 75,000 to 100,000 clones, 92% recorded once. V was clipped by 2 bases and J by 4 bases; unmatched bases: 8. Germline CDR1 and CDR2: SGHKS and YYEKEE (reference sequence). This CDR3 contains 15 residues. The chain carries TRBV5-5 and TRBJ1-2, with TRBD1 matching 7 bases. This specimen was unstimulated CD4+ T cells sorted from spleen or lymph node cells, taken before intestinal transplant. The receptor comes from a human donor who received an intestinal transplant. The CDR3 DNA sequence: TGTGCCAGCAGCTTTGGGACAGCGCAATCCTATGGCTACACCTTC. Protein product: CASSFGTAQSYGYTF.